Below, 27 T cell receptor beta chains from the same sample are listed, as sequenced in a study of shared clonotypes between healthy human individuals. Naive-designated CD8 cells lacked CD45RO, were positively enriched for CCR7, and omitted terminally differentiated effector memory CD45RA+ cells. Data came from immunoSEQ multiplex PCR; TCRdb stores just in-frame clones and leaves some out. The data hold fewer than 850,000 clones, with around 96% observed a single time. Sequenced: naive CD8+ T cells sorted from blood. The receptors here all came from a man between 25 and 39 years old in good health.

The genes are TRBV7-9 and TRBJ2-7; possibly TRBD1 for D (6 bases). Per germline, CDR1 SEHNR and CDR2 FQNEAQ (reference sequence). The CDR3 spans 15 residues. Deletions cut 4 bases from V and 0 bases from J, with 13 bases between. This CDR3 is CASSYRDTFSYEQYF. In DNA, the CDR3 is TGTGCCAGCAGCTACCGGGACACCTTCTCCTACGAGCAGTACTTC. The full variable domain, completed using reference TRBV7-9 and TRBJ2-7, is DTGVSQNPRHKITKRGQNVTFRCDPISEHNRLYWYRQTLGQGPEFLTYFQNEAQLEKSRLLSDRFSAERPKGSFSTLEIQRTEQGDSAMYLCASSYRDTFSYEQYFGPGTRLTVT.

This clone was found once. The CDR3 nucleotides are TGTGCCAGCAGCCTCGGGACGAGGGGAGAGGGCACAGATACGCAGTATTTT. This encodes CASSLGTRGEGTDTQYF. This chain links TRBV7-9 with TRBJ2-3; D may correspond to TRBD1 or TRBD2 (5 bases each). The germline V gene has CDR1 SEHNR and CDR2 FQNEAQ (reference sequence). CDR3 length: 17 residues. Trimming stripped 5 bases from V and 1 base from J, with 19 bases between.

J is TRBJ2-7 and V is TRBV11-2; the D gene is possibly TRBD2 (5 bases). The CDR3 sequence is 12 residues long. The germline V gene encodes CDR1 SGHAT and CDR2 FQNNGV. Trimming took 0 bases from V and 9 from J, leaving 9 bases between them. The DNA for the CDR3 is TGTGCCAGCAGCTTAGACGCCCGGGGGCAGTACTTC. Amino acids: CASSLDARGQYF.

The gene calls are TRBV5-6 and TRBJ1-2; 7 bases agree with TRBD1. Trimming took 5 bases from V and 5 from J; bases not matched to a gene: 21. Germline lookup yields CDR1 SGHDT and CDR2 YYEEEE. The CDR3 totals 18 residues. This CDR3 is CASSPTGSTGTAVYGYTF. Written as DNA, the CDR3 is TGTGCCAGCAGTCCTACCGGGTCCACCGGGACAGCCGTATATGGCTACACCTTC.

The chain combines TRBV21-1 with TRBJ2-7. TRBV21-1 is a pseudogene. CDR3 length: 18 residues. The CDR3 coding sequence is TGTGCCAGCAGCAAAGTCGGGCTAGTGCAAGACAACTCCTACGAGCAGTACTTC. Its translation: CASSKVGLVQDNSYEQYF.

The chain has TRBV11-2 and TRBJ2-7; 11 nucleotides match TRBD2. Trimming removed 3 bases from V and 3 bases from J; junction bases left unmatched: 13. Germline lookup yields CDR1 SGHAT and CDR2 FQNNGV. The CDR3 totals 18 residues. In nucleotides, the CDR3 is TGTGCCAGCAGCTTCGGGACTAGCGGACCAACCCTCGGCTACGAGCAGTACTTC. As protein: CASSFGTSGPTLGYEQYF.

V is TRBV9 and J is TRBJ2-7; D is uncertain. This CDR3 has 13 amino acids. Germline V CDR1 and CDR2: SGDLS, YYNGEE. V dropped 0 bases and J dropped 5 bases, with 9 bases sitting between them. The CDR3 spells CASSVDSENEQYF. CDR3 coding DNA: TGTGCCAGCAGCGTAGATTCGGAAAACGAGCAGTACTTC. The full variable domain, rest sourced from reference TRBV9 and TRBJ2-7, is DSGVTQTPKHLITATGQRVTLRCSPRSGDLSVYWYQQSLDQGLQFLIQYYNGEERAKGNILERFSAQQFPDLHSELNLSSLELGDSALYFCASSVDSENEQYFGPGTRLTVT.

This chain connects TRBV29-1 to TRBJ2-1, with D perhaps TRBD1 (5 bases). Germline CDR1 is SQVTM and CDR2 is ANQGSEA. Deletions cut 6 bases from V and 14 bases from J, with 23 bases between. The CDR3 is 13 residues long. The CDR3 coding sequence is TGCAGCGTCTCTTCCCTTACCCAGGGTGATGAGTTCTTC. It specifies CSVSSLTQGDEFF.

About this clone itself: Compared with germline, one end of the junction differs, possibly owing to a read error. The gene calls are TRBV7-6 and TRBJ2-2; 9 nucleotides match TRBD2. Germline CDR1 reads SGHVS; CDR2 reads FNYEAQ. CDR3 length: 16 amino acids. CDR3 residues: CASRLNSGLADGELFF. The CDR3 DNA is TGTGCCAGCCGCTTGAACTCGGGACTAGCTGACGGGGAGCTGTTTTTT.

The chain recombines TRBV7-2 with TRBJ1-5, with 7 bases aligning to TRBD1. Per germline, CDR1 SGHTA and CDR2 FQGNSA. The CDR3 is 15 amino acids. V trimming: 5 bases; J trimming: 4 bases; junction bases outside the gene matches: 8. The CDR3 sequence is CASSVHQGDNQPQHF. The CDR3, as DNA: TGTGCCAGCAGCGTCCACCAGGGGGATAATCAGCCCCAGCATTTT.

This rearrangement joins TRBV29-1 to TRBJ1-2; D is uncertain. Trimming shortened V by 4 bases and J by 6 bases, and 18 bases separated the two germline ends. Germline loops: CDR1 SQVTM, CDR2 ANQGSEA. The CDR3 has 14 amino acids. The CDR3 region is CSVVSPTGSHGYTF. The CDR3 DNA is TGCAGCGTTGTTTCCCCAACGGGGTCCCATGGCTACACCTTC.

This chain links TRBV7-9 with TRBJ2-2; D gene ambiguous. V was pared by 8 bases and J by 1 base, with 14 bases between. This CDR3 is 15 amino acids long. CDR1 is SEHNR, CDR2 FQNEAQ, per germline (reference sequence). CDR3 sequence (DNA): TGTGCCAGCCTATTAGGTAGCCTGAACACCGGGGAGCTGTTTTTT. This codes for CASLLGSLNTGELFF.

The chain recombines TRBV18 with TRBJ2-7; D unresolved. V was clipped by 0 bases and J by 3 bases, with 18 bases between them. The CDR3 is 17 residues long. CDR1 KGHSH and CDR2 LQKENI come from the germline V gene. This CDR3 is CASSPPAIGVRNYEQYF. In nucleotides, the CDR3 is TGTGCCAGCTCACCACCGGCGATCGGAGTTAGGAACTACGAGCAGTACTTC.

This chain joins TRBV12-5 and TRBJ2-3; the match to TRBD2 covers 12 bases. From germline, CDR1 is LGHNT and CDR2 FRNRAP. This CDR3 region has 19 residues. Trimming removed 7 bases from V and 5 bases from J; junction bases left unmatched: 19. DNA of the CDR3: TGTGCTAGTGCCCCTACCGGACAGGCCTCACTAGCGGGAGGAGATACGCAGTATTTT. Protein sequence: CASAPTGQASLAGGDTQYF.

The V call is TRBV7-2, the J call TRBJ2-7, with D possibly TRBD2 on 6 matching bases. The CDR3 spans 13 residues. Trimming shortened V by 3 bases and J by 4 bases, and 10 bases separated the two germline ends. CDR1 and CDR2 (germline): SGHTA, FQGNSA. CDR3 protein: CASSFGGDYEQYF. In nucleotides, the CDR3 is TGTGCCAGCAGCTTCGGGGGAGATTACGAGCAGTACTTC.

The chain is built from TRBV15 and TRBJ1-5, with 11 nucleotides matching TRBD1. CDR1 and CDR2 from the germline V gene are LNHNV and YYDKDF (reference sequence). The V gene end was trimmed by 3 bases and the J gene end by 1 base; junction bases not matched to a gene: 8. The CDR3 sequence is 18 residues long. This chain's CDR3 is CATSSTGTGGLSNQPQHF. As DNA, the CDR3 is TGTGCCACCAGCAGCACCGGGACAGGGGGACTAAGCAATCAGCCCCAGCATTTT.

On this clone itself: Other DNA sequences from this sample encode an identical CDR3 as well. V and J are TRBV7-9 and TRBJ2-7; D gene unclear. The CDR3 has 12 amino acids. V was clipped by 5 bases and J by 4 bases, with 9 bases between them. CDR1 is SEHNR, CDR2 FQNEAQ, per germline (reference sequence). For the CDR3, the DNA is TGTGCCAGCAGCCCTACCCCTTACGAGCAGTACTTC. This encodes CASSPTPYEQYF. The entire variable domain, with the rest obtained from reference TRBV7-9 and TRBJ2-7, is as follows: DTGVSQNPRHKITKRGQNVTFRCDPISEHNRLYWYRQTLGQGPEFLTYFQNEAQLEKSRLLSDRFSAERPKGSFSTLEIQRTEQGDSAMYLCASSPTPYEQYFGPGTRLTVT.

This chain links TRBV9 with TRBJ2-7; 9 bases line up with TRBD2. Germline values: CDR1 SGDLS, CDR2 YYNGEE. Unmatched junction bases numbered 11, after V lost 4 bases and J lost 3 bases. The CDR3 has 16 amino acids. CDR3 sequence reads: CASSLSSGLAVYEQYF. CDR3 sequence (DNA): TGTGCCAGCAGCCTTTCATCGGGACTAGCCGTCTACGAGCAGTACTTC.

This chain joins TRBV19 and TRBJ1-2; D perhaps matches TRBD1 (5 bases). Germline assignment: CDR1 LNHDA and CDR2 SQIVND (reference sequence). The CDR3 loop spans 13 amino acids. V shed 6 bases and J shed 3 bases, with 11 bases lying between them. The CDR3 sequence: CASRGAPHYGYTF. The CDR3 region has the DNA TGTGCCAGTAGAGGGGCCCCCCACTATGGCTACACCTTC.

This sequence joins TRBV2 and TRBJ2-3; 13 bases are a match to TRBD2. This CDR3 has 19 residues. V lost 3 bases, J lost 4 bases, and 13 bases stayed unmatched. Germline V lookup: CDR1 SNHLY, CDR2 FYNNEI. The CDR3, as DNA: TGTGCCAGCAGTGACGAAGCCACTAGCGGGAGGGCATCAGCAGATACGCAGTATTTT. Its protein product is CASSDEATSGRASADTQYF.

This clone is a singleton in its sample. The chain recombines TRBV6-1 with TRBJ2-7; TRBD2 agrees at 10 bases. Germline V gives CDR1 MNHNS, CDR2 SASEGT. Unmatched junction bases numbered 10, after V lost 0 bases and J lost 5 bases. The CDR3 spans 17 residues. The CDR3 loop reads CASSEARGSSGSHEQYF. The CDR3, as DNA: TGTGCCAGCAGTGAAGCAAGGGGATCTAGCGGGAGCCACGAGCAGTACTTC.

The chain uses TRBV7-9 and TRBJ1-1, with D possibly matching TRBD1 (6 bases). Germline CDR1 reads SEHNR; CDR2 reads FQNEAQ (reference sequence). V was pared by 5 bases and J by 4 bases, with 14 bases between. CDR3 size: 14 residues. CDR3 sequence: CASSQNRAPTEAFF. CDR3 nucleotide sequence: TGTGCCAGCAGCCAAAACAGGGCCCCCACTGAAGCTTTCTTT.

The rearrangement uses TRBV14 and TRBJ2-2; D may be TRBD1 (5 bases). Germline V gives CDR1 SGHDN, CDR2 FVKESK. The germline V and J ends were trimmed by 5 bases and 4 bases, with 17 bases remaining between them. The CDR3 is 16 amino acids. CDR3 in DNA: TGTGCCAGCAGCGAGAGATCACCAGGGCCCACCGGGGAGCTGTTTTTT. Residues: CASSERSPGPTGELFF.

The V and J genes are TRBV6-1 and TRBJ1-2, with D hard to call. Germline V CDR1 and CDR2: MNHNS, SASEGT. CDR3 length equals 13 residues. Deletions cut 4 bases from V and 2 bases from J, with 8 bases between. CDR3 bases: TGTGCCAGCAGTGGAGACGGAAACTATGGCTACACCTTC. Amino acids: CASSGDGNYGYTF.

This chain's CDR3 is CASSLAPRLEQYF. CDR3 in DNA: TGTGCCAGCAGCTTAGCCCCCCGGCTCGAGCAGTACTTC. The chain has TRBV7-8 and TRBJ2-7; D gene ambiguous. There are 13 residues in the CDR3. With 0 bases removed from V and 6 bases from J, the gap between germline ends came to 9 bases. Germline V CDR1 and CDR2: SGHVS, FQNEAQ.

The genes are TRBV28 and TRBJ2-1; 7 positions agree with TRBD2. J was trimmed by 4 bases and V by 6 bases; bases with no gene match: 12. This CDR3 is 16 amino acids long. Germline CDR1 is MDHEN and CDR2 is SYDVKM. The CDR3 spells CASSRLAGQTYNEQFF. CDR3 coding DNA: TGTGCCAGCAGCCGGTTAGCGGGTCAAACTTACAATGAGCAGTTCTTC. Looking up the rest from reference TRBV28 and TRBJ2-1 gives the full variable domain: DVKVTQSSRYLVKRTGEKVFLECVQDMDHENMFWYRQDPGLGLRLIYFSYDVKMKEKGDIPEGYSVSREKKERFSLILESASTNQTSMYLCASSRLAGQTYNEQFFGPGTRLTVL.

This clone has only one observation. This chain links TRBV7-6 with TRBJ2-1; weak D call: TRBD2 (6 bases). Trimming took off 5 bases at V and 0 bases at J, with 17 bases between the two ends. This CDR3 contains 17 residues. Germline values: CDR1 SGHVS, CDR2 FNYEAQ. CDR3 loop: CASSLKGLSGSYNEQFF. The CDR3 DNA is TGTGCCAGCAGCCTAAAGGGACTCTCCGGCTCCTACAATGAGCAGTTCTTC.